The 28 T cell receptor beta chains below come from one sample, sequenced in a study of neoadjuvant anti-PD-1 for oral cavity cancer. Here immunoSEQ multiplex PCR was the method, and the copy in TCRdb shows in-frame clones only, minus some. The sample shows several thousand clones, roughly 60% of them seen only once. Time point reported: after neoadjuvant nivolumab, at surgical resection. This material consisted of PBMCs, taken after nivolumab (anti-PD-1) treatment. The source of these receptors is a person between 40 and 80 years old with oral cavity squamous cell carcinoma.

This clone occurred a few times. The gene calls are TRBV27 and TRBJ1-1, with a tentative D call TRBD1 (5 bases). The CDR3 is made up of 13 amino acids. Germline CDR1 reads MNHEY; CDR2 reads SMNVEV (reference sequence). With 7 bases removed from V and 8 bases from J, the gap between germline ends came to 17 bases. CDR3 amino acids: CASKGRVGDEAFF. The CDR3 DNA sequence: TGTGCCAGCAAGGGGAGGGTAGGGGACGAAGCTTTCTTT.

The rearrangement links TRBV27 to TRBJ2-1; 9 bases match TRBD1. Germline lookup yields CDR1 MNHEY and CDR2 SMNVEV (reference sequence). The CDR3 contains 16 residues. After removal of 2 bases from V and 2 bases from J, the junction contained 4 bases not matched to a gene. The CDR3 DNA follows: TGTGCCAGCAGTTTAGCAACAGGGGGCGCCTACAATGAGCAGTTCTTC. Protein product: CASSLATGGAYNEQFF.

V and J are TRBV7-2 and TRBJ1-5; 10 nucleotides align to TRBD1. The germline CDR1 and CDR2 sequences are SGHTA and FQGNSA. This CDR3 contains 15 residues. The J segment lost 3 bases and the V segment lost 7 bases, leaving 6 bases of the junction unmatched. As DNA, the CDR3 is TGTGCCAGCACCCCGGGACAGGGGAACAATCAGCCCCAGCATTTT. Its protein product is CASTPGQGNNQPQHF.

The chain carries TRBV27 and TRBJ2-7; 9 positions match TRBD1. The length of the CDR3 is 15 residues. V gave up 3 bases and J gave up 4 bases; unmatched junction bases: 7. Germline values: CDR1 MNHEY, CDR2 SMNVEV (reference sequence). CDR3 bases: TGTGCCAGCAGTTTCGGGACAGGGACTGCATACGAGCAGTACTTC. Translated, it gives CASSFGTGTAYEQYF.

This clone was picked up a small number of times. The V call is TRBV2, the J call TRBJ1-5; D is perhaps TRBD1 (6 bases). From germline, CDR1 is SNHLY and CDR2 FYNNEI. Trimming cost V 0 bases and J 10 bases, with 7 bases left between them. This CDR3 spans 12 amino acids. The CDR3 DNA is TGTGCCAGCAGTGAAGCAGGGGGACCCCAGCATTTT. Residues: CASSEAGGPQHF.

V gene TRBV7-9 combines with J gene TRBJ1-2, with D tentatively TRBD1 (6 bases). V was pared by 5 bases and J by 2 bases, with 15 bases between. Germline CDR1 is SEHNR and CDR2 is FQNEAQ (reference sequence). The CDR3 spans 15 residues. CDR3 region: CASSDSGGGNYGYTF. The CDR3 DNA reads TGTGCCAGCAGCGATTCTGGGGGCGGCAACTATGGCTACACCTTC. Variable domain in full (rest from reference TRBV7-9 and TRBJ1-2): DTGVSQNPRHKITKRGQNVTFRCDPISEHNRLYWYRQTLGQGPEFLTYFQNEAQLEKSRLLSDRFSAERPKGSFSTLEIQRTEQGDSAMYLCASSDSGGGNYGYTFGSGTRLTVV.

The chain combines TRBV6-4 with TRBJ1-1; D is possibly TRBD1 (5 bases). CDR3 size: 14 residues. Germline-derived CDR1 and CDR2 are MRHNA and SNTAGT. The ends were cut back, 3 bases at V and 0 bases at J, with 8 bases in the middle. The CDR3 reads CASSEPGLNTEAFF. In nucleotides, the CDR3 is TGTGCCAGCAGTGAACCGGGACTGAACACTGAAGCTTTCTTT.

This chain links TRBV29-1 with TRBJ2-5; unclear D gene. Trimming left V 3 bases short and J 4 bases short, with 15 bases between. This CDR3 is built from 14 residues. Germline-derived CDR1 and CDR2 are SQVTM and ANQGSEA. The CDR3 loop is CSVEAGSLSETQYF. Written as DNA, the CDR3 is TGCAGCGTTGAGGCAGGTTCCCTCTCAGAGACCCAGTACTTC.

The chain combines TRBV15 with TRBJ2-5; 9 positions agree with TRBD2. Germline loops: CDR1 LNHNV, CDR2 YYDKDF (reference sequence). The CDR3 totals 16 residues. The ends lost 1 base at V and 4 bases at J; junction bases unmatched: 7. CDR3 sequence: CATSRVLAGMSETQYF. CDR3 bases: TGTGCCACCAGCAGAGTGCTAGCGGGAATGTCAGAGACCCAGTACTTC.

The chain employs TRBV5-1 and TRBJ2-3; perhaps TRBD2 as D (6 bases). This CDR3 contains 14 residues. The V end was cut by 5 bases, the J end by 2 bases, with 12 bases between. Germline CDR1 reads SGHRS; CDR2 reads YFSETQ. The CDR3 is CASSQAGNTDTQYF. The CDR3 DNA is TGCGCCAGCAGTCAGGCGGGAAACACAGATACGCAGTATTTT. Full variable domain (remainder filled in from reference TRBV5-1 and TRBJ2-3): KAGVTQTPRYLIKTRGQQVTLSCSPISGHRSVSWYQQTPGQGLQFLFEYFSETQRNKGNFPGRFSGRQFSNSRSEMNVSTLELGDSALYLCASSQAGNTDTQYFGPGTRLTVL.

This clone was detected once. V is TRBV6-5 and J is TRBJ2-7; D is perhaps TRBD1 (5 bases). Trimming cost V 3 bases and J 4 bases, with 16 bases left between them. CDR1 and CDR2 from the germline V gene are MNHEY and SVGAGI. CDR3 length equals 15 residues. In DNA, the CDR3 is TGTGCCAGCAGTTATAATAGGGGTCCAGGGTACGAGCAGTACTTC. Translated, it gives CASSYNRGPGYEQYF.

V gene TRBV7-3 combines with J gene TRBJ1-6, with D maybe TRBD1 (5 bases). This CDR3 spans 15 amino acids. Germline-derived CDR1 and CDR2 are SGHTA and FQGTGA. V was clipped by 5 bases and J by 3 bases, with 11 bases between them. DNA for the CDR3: TGTGCCAGCAGCCGGCAGGGAGACTATAATTCACCCCTCCACTTT. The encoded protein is CASSRQGDYNSPLHF.

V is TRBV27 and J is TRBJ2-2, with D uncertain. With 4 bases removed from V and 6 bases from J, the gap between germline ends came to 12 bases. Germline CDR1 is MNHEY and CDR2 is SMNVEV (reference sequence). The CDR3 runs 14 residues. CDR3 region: CASSSRADSGELFF. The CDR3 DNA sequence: TGTGCCAGCAGTTCGCGCGCGGATTCCGGGGAGCTGTTTTTT.

The CDR3 loop reads CASSPRGRDFTFF. The CDR3 DNA reads as TGTGCCAGCAGCCCGAGGGGTAGGGACTTTACCTTCTTC. The V call is TRBV7-9, the J call TRBJ2-1; D perhaps matches TRBD2 (6 bases). V gave up 5 bases and J gave up 16 bases, with 21 bases separating them. CDR3 length equals 13 residues. From germline, CDR1 is SEHNR and CDR2 FQNEAQ (reference sequence).

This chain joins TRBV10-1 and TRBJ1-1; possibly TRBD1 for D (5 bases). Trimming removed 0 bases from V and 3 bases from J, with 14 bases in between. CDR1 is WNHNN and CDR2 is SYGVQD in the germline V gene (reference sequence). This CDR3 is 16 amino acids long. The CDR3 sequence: CASSESNNWDHTEAFF. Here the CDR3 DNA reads TGCGCCAGCAGTGAGTCAAATAATTGGGACCACACTGAAGCTTTCTTT.

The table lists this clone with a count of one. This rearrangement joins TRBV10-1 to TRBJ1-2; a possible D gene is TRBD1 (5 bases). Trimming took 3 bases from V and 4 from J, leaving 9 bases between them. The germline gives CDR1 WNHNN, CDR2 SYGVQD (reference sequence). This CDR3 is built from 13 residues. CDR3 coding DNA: TGCGCCAGCAGTGAAACAGGTCCCTATGGCTACACCTTC. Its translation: CASSETGPYGYTF.

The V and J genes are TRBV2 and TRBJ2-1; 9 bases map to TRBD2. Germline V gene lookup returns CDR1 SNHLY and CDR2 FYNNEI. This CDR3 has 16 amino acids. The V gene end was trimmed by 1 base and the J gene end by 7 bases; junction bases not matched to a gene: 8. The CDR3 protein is CASSEGQAGGLNEQFF. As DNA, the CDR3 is TGTGCCAGCAGTGAAGGGCAAGCGGGGGGCCTTAATGAGCAGTTCTTC.

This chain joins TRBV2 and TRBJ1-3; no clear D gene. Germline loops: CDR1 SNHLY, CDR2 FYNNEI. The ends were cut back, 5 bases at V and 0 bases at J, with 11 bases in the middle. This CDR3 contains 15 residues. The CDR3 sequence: CASSPRLSSGNTIYF. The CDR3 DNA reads TGTGCCAGCAGTCCCCGACTGAGCTCTGGAAACACCATATATTTT. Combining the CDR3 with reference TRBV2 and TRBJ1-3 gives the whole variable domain EPEVTQTPSHQVTQMGQEVILRCVPISNHLYFYWYRQILGQKVEFLVSFYNNEISEKSEIFDDQFSVERPDGSNFTLKIRSTKLEDSAMYFCASSPRLSSGNTIYFGEGSWLTVV.

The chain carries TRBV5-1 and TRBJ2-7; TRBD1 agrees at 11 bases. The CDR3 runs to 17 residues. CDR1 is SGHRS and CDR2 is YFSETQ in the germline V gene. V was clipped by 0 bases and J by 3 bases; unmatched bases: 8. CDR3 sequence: CASSLARGQGVFYEQYF. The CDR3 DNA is TGCGCCAGCAGCTTGGCCCGGGGACAGGGGGTGTTCTACGAGCAGTACTTC. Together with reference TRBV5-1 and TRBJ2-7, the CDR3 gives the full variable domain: KAGVTQTPRYLIKTRGQQVTLSCSPISGHRSVSWYQQTPGQGLQFLFEYFSETQRNKGNFPGRFSGRQFSNSRSEMNVSTLELGDSALYLCASSLARGQGVFYEQYFGPGTRLTVT.

The CDR3 region has the DNA TGTGCCAGCGGGGCCACAAGGGGGCAGGGGCACGAGCAGTACTTC. Its protein product is CASGATRGQGHEQYF. This chain connects TRBV2 to TRBJ2-7, with TRBD1 matching over 7 bases. This CDR3 has 15 residues. CDR1 is SNHLY, CDR2 FYNNEI, per germline. V lost 8 bases, J lost 5 bases, and 15 bases stayed unmatched.

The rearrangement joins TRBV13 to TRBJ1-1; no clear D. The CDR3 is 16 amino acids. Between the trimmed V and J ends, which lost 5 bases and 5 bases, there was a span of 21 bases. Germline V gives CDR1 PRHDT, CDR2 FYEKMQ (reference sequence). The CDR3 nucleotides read TGTGCCAGCAGCGTTCGTGTGGGGTCCGTATGGACTGAAGCTTTCTTT. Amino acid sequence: CASSVRVGSVWTEAFF.

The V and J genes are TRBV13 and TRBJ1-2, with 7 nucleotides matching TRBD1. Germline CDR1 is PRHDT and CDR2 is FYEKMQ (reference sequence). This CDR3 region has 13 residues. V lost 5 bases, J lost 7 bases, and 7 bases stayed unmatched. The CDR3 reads CASSLDRVGGYTF. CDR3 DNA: TGTGCCAGCAGCCTAGACAGGGTAGGTGGCTACACCTTC.

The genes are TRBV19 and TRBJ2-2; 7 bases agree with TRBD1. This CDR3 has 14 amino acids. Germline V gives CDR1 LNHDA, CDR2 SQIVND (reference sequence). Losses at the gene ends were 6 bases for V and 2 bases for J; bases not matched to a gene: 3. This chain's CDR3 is CASSRGTNTGELFF. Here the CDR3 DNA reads TGTGCCAGTAGCAGGGGGACCAACACCGGGGAGCTGTTTTTT.

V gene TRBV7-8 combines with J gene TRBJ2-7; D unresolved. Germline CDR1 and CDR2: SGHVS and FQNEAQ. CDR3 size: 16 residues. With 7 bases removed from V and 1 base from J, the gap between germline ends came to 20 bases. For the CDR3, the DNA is TGTGCCAGCACCTCCCCCATGTACGAGTTATCCTACGAGCAGTACTTC. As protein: CASTSPMYELSYEQYF.

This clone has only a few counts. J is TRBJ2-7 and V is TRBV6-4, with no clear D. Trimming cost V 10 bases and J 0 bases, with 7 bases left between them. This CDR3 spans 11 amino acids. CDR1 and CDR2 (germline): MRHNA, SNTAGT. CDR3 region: CAIDVSYEQYF. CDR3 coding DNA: TGTGCCATTGACGTCTCCTACGAGCAGTACTTC.

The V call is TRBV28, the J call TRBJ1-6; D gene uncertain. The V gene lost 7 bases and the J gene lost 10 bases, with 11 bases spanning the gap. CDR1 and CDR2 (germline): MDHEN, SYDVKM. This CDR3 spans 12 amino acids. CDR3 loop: CASTNRRSPLHF. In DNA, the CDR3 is TGTGCCAGCACGAATCGGCGGTCACCCCTCCACTTT.

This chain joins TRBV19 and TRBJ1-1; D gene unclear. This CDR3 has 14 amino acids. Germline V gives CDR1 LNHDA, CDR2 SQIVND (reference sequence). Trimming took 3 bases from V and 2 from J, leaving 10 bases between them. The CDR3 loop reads CASSIGGPNTEAFF. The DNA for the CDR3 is TGTGCCAGTAGTATTGGTGGACCTAACACTGAAGCTTTCTTT.

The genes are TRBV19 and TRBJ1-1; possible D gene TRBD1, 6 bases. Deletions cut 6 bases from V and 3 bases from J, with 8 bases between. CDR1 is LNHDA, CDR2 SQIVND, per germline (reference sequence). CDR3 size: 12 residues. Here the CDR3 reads CASRGAHTEAFF. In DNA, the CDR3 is TGTGCCAGTAGGGGGGCACACACTGAAGCTTTCTTT.